A selection of T cell receptor beta chains follows, all from one sample in a study of T-cell memory formation after mild COVID-19. One entry per CDR3 protein results from TCRdb running MiXCR on the 5' RACE reads. The sample has about 320,000 distinct CDR3 sequences, approximately 15% seen once; the top ten hold about 21%. The material sequenced was PBMCs or a T cell subset sorted from them (not recorded which). Source of these receptors: a man between 18 and 35 years old who had mild COVID-19 (a few samples of this study predate the infection). Cell type and time point are not known. The CDR3 runs from the conserved cysteine through the conserved F or W. The order of the fields is CDR3 DNA, CDR3 protein, D gene, clone size, J gene, V gene. A D gene is named only where the DNA matches it firmly. Size is stated for part of the rows, as once, few or many counts, or as a class when the clone is expanded.

CDR3 DNA: TGCGCCAGCAGCTTTCGGGGCCTCGAGGGAACCAAAAACATTCAGTACTTC
CDR3 protein: CASSFRGLEGTKNIQYF
D gene: .
clone size: many
J gene: TRBJ2-4
V gene: TRBV5-1

CDR3 DNA: TGTGCCACCAGCAGAGAGAACAGGGGATCCGGGGAGCTGTTTTTT
CDR3 protein: CATSRENRGSGELFF
D gene: TRBD1
clone size: few
J gene: TRBJ2-2
V gene: TRBV15

CDR3 DNA: TGTGCCAGCAGACCGACCGGGACACTCAATAGGCTCTTCTCCTACAATGAGCAGTTCTTC
CDR3 protein: CASRPTGTLNRLFSYNEQFF
D gene: .
clone size: .
J gene: TRBJ2-1
V gene: TRBV12-3/TRBV12-4

CDR3 DNA: TGCAGTGCCGACCTGGGGACTCGACCGCAGTATTTT
CDR3 protein: CSADLGTRPQYF
D gene: .
clone size: .
J gene: TRBJ2-3
V gene: TRBV20-1

CDR3 DNA: TGCGCCAGCAGCTACCCGGGGGGGCAAGAGACCCAGTACTTC
CDR3 protein: CASSYPGGQETQYF
D gene: TRBD2
clone size: .
J gene: TRBJ2-5
V gene: TRBV5-1

CDR3 DNA: TGTGCCAGCAGACCCGGACAGGGCGCTATGGGGAACTACCTCAATGAGCAGTTCTTC
CDR3 protein: CASRPGQGAMGNYLNEQFF
D gene: TRBD1
clone size: .
J gene: TRBJ2-1
V gene: TRBV12-3/TRBV12-4

CDR3 DNA: TGTGCCAGCAGCTGGGGGATCACAGATACGCAGTATTTT
CDR3 protein: CASSWGITDTQYF
D gene: .
clone size: few
J gene: TRBJ2-3
V gene: TRBV7-3

CDR3 DNA: TGCGCCAGCAGCGTAGGATCCAGGGGTGGCGGCTACACCTTC
CDR3 protein: CASSVGSRGGGYTF
D gene: .
clone size: .
J gene: TRBJ1-2
V gene: TRBV5-1

CDR3 DNA: TGTGCCAGCAGCGAACCGGGACCGTATCAGCCCCAGCATTTT
CDR3 protein: CASSEPGPYQPQHF
D gene: .
clone size: .
J gene: TRBJ1-5
V gene: TRBV12-3/TRBV12-4

CDR3 DNA: TGTGCCAGCAGGCCAGGGGGGTCTTACAATGAGCAGTTCTTC
CDR3 protein: CASRPGGSYNEQFF
D gene: .
clone size: few
J gene: TRBJ2-1
V gene: TRBV28

CDR3 DNA: TGTGCCACCAGTGACTCCCGGGCGGGGGACACTGAAGCTTTCTTT
CDR3 protein: CATSDSRAGDTEAFF
D gene: .
clone size: .
J gene: TRBJ1-1
V gene: TRBV24-1

CDR3 DNA: TGTGCCAGCAGCTGGGGGGAGAACACTGAAGCTTTCTTT
CDR3 protein: CASSWGENTEAFF
D gene: .
clone size: .
J gene: TRBJ1-1
V gene: TRBV7-3

CDR3 DNA: TGTGCCAGCAGCTTGGACAGGGGGAAGCAAGGAACTGAAGCTTTCTTT
CDR3 protein: CASSLDRGKQGTEAFF
D gene: TRBD1
clone size: .
J gene: TRBJ1-1
V gene: TRBV7-9